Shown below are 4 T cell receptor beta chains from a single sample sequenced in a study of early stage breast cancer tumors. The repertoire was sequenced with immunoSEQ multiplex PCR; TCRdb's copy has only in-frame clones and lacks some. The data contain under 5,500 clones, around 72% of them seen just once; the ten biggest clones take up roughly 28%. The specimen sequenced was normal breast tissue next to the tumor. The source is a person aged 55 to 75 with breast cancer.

The CDR3 region is CASSPLGLNTDTQYF. Written as DNA, the CDR3 is TGTGCCAGCAGTCCCCTAGGACTAAATACAGATACGCAGTATTTT. The chain links TRBV6-5 to TRBJ2-3, with a tentative D call TRBD2 (6 bases). V gave up 5 bases and J gave up 3 bases, with 15 bases separating them. Germline V gene lookup returns CDR1 MNHEY and CDR2 SVGAGI. The CDR3 length is 15 residues.

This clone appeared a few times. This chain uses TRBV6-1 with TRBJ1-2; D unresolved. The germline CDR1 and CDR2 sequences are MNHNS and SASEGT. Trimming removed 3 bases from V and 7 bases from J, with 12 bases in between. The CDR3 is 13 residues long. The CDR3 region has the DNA TGTGCCAGCAGTGACAAAGGACCGGCTGGCTACACCTTC. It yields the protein CASSDKGPAGYTF.

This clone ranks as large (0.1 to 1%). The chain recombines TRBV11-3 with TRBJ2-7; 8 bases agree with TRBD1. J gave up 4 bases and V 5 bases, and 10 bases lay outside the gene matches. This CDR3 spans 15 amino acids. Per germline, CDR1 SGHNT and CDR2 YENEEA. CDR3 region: CASSLGVQGAYEQYF. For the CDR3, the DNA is TGTGCCAGCAGCCTGGGGGTTCAGGGGGCGTACGAGCAGTACTTC.

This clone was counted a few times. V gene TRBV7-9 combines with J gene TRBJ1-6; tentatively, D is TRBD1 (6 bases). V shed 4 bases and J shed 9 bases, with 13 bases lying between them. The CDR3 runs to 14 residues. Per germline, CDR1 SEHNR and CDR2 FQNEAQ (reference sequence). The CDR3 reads CASSSSGVTSPLHF. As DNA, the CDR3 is TGTGCCAGCAGCTCGTCAGGGGTTACTTCACCCCTCCACTTT.